Given below is one TCR beta chain in context. This clone is a singleton in its sample. Its antigen remains undetermined. No much larger clone is present one base from it, and per-base qualities are unavailable. The time point label, read with the paper, signifies: baseline before first vaccination. Samples from vaccinated people were obtained from the UK trials COV001 and COV002, which included a single-blind randomized controlled phase 2/3 trial of AZD1222 (ChAdOx1 nCoV-19) in healthy adults. For TCRbeta chain sequencing, PBMC samples from trial participants were taken at day 0 and at day 28 after the second dose. The sample belongs to a study of T cell responses to AZD1222 COVID-19 vaccine (dated by TCRdb to the early 2020s). Context from the whole study: AZD1222 recipients whose second dose came at about 4 weeks and those whose second dose came at about 12 weeks were combined into one group, since spike-specific TCR depth and breadth did not differ between the two schedules. Trial participants were enrolled into age subgroups of 18-55, 56-69 and 70-plus years, which contained 148, 28 and 57 TCR-sequenced participants, respectively. TCR sequencing covered 230 to 250 trial participants: 200 to 220 given two doses of AZD1222 and 26 given two doses of MenACWY control vaccine. Study-wide findings and limitations: The vaccine-associated CD4 TCRs covered the entire spike protein, and the dominant responses fell in regions 160-218 and 743-854. Conclusions about previously exposed vaccinees are limited because only 6 or 7 AZD1222 recipients were SARS-CoV-2 seropositive at baseline. Epitopes outside the regions mutated in the B.1.351 and B.1.1.7 variants were reportedly recognized by nearly half of the unique spike-specific TCRs. No day 14 peak-response samples were available, so repertoires were characterized only after the peak T cell response. A significant rise in spike-specific TCR breadth and depth was observed after two AZD1222 doses relative to day 0 and relative to MenACWY recipients. The 56-69-year group was small, and its depth increase did not reach significance, likely because of low power. Most participants were white British and females outnumbered males, and the authors suggested that clonal diversity may have been underestimated.

CDR1 is given as SQVTM and CDR2 as ANQGSEA, both from the germline V gene. From its cysteine to its phenylalanine, the CDR3 spans 9 amino acids. Only the CDR3 DNA is retained, 27 bases long and in frame from the first base. The junction carries 8 bases between V and J, which are trimmed by 7 bases and 8 bases respectively. The CDR3 regions of human TCRbeta chains were analyzed by immunosequencing. Under the source paper's analysis protocol: TCRs in the repertoires were compared against a reference library of SARS-CoV-2-specific TCRs that had been generated with the MIRA antigen-specificity platform. Breadth meant the fraction of unique TCRs that were SARS-CoV-2-associated, whereas depth meant the fraction of total T cells that were SARS-CoV-2-associated. Using the MIRA data, each spike-specific TCR was mapped to the spike region that the TCR reacts to and placed in a CD4 or CD8 class. Log10-transformed breadth and depth values were compared by one-way ANOVA with Sidak's multiple comparisons tests. TCRdb holds this immuneACCESS table with in-frame rearrangements only. Some clones are missing; in checked studies, unresolved V genes explain under half, and the rest has no known cause. That table furnishes V, J and clone size, whereas the DNA furnished D and trimming. The sample includes approximately 180,000 clones, with approximately 86% observed a single time. 7.7% of the sample comes from the top ten.

The clonotype originates from an adult in good health. Recombination joined TRBV29-1 with TRBJ1-2; too little of a D gene remains to name it. Material: peripheral blood, obtained on day 0 of AZD1222 vaccination. In nucleotides, the sequence is TGCAGCGCCCTCCCGGGCTACACCTTC. This encodes CSALPGYTF.